Reported below is one TCR beta chain. Its antigen is still unknown. Germline CDR1 SGHTS, CDR2 YDEGEE. This CDR3 has 16 amino acids. V shed 4 bases, J shed 4 bases, and the junction held 8 bases outside the gene matches. This record belongs to a study of identical twins. Regarding the study as a whole: Alpha sequences that were out-of-frame and twin-shared showed an excess of low generation probability. Donors were not followed over many years; analysis was cross-sectional. Fewer insertions characterized abundant cord blood beta clonotypes, whereas memory repertoires showed none.

A universal primer site was added by template switching, and unique molecular identifiers were carried by the cDNA. TCRdb recomputed calls from the 5' RACE reads with MiXCR, one row per CDR3 protein. The top ten hold under 9.5% of the sample, which has 350,000 to 400,000 distinct CDR3 sequences, approximately 10% seen once. The V and J genes are TRBV5-8 and TRBJ2-5; 12 nucleotides line up with TRBD2. The receptor was isolated from a woman between 45 and 60 years old in good health. What was sequenced was naive T cells sorted from blood. The CDR3 sequence is CASSLVTSGRTETQYF. The DNA of the CDR3 is TGTGCCAGCAGCCTTGTCACTAGCGGGAGGACAGAGACCCAGTACTTC.